Below are 32 T cell receptor beta chains sequenced from a single sample in a study of blood T cell repertoires in COVID-19. The assay was immunoSEQ multiplex PCR, and TCRdb's table has in-frame clones only and misses some. Of 250,000 to 400,000 clones listed, roughly 88% are singletons. The sample consisted of peripheral blood. These receptors all come from a woman in her 30s with COVID-19, enrolled during active disease.

The V and J genes are TRBV19 and TRBJ1-1; 7 bases fit TRBD1. This CDR3 contains 13 residues. V was pared by 5 bases and J by 5 bases, with 5 bases of the junction left unmatched. CDR1 is LNHDA and CDR2 is SQIVND in the germline V gene (reference sequence). Written as DNA, the CDR3 is TGTGCCAGTAGTTTGACAGGGTATACTGAAGCTTTCTTT. This translates into CASSLTGYTEAFF.

This clone was detected only a few times. The V call is TRBV6-1, the J call TRBJ1-4, with 9 bases that match TRBD1. The CDR3 is 16 residues long. CDR1 and CDR2 from the germline V gene are MNHNS and SASEGT. V lost 2 bases, J lost 8 bases, and 9 bases stayed unmatched. CDR3 DNA: TGTGCCAGCAGTGAAATCCCGGGACAGGGAGACGAAAAACTGTTTTTT. As protein: CASSEIPGQGDEKLFF.

The chain is built from TRBV2 and TRBJ2-6; no firm D call. The CDR3 sequence is 13 residues long. The germline gives CDR1 SNHLY, CDR2 FYNNEI. Deletions cut 7 bases from V and 2 bases from J, with 6 bases between. CDR3 coding DNA: TGTGCCAGCAACATCCCTGGGGCCAACGTCCTGACTTTC. Translating it yields CASNIPGANVLTF. The variable domain in full, with the rest retrieved from reference TRBV2 and TRBJ2-6, is EPEVTQTPSHQVTQMGQEVILRCVPISNHLYFYWYRQILGQKVEFLVSFYNNEISEKSEIFDDQFSVERPDGSNFTLKIRSTKLEDSAMYFCASNIPGANVLTFGAGSRLTVL.

The chain employs TRBV19 and TRBJ1-5; 7 bases align to TRBD1. The V gene end was trimmed by 3 bases and the J gene end by 1 base; junction bases not matched to a gene: 6. The CDR3 sequence is 16 residues long. CDR1 is LNHDA and CDR2 is SQIVND in the germline V gene (reference sequence). The CDR3, as DNA: TGTGCCAGTAGTATGGACCACAGGGGCAGCAATCAGCCCCAGCATTTT. Protein: CASSMDHRGSNQPQHF.

This clone occurred a few times. V is TRBV5-4 and J is TRBJ1-1; D possibly corresponds to TRBD1 (6 bases). This CDR3 is 15 amino acids long. V was trimmed by 4 bases and J by 0 bases, leaving 13 bases between them. Germline assignment: CDR1 SGHNT and CDR2 YYREEE (reference sequence). DNA of the CDR3: TGTGCCAGCAGCCCGACAGGAACACTGAACACTGAAGCTTTCTTT. This sequence encodes CASSPTGTLNTEAFF.

The genes are TRBV19 and TRBJ2-7; 8 bases match TRBD1. Trimming at V came to 6 bases and at J to 6 bases, leaving 4 bases not matched to a gene. This CDR3 contains 12 residues. Per the germline V gene, CDR1 is LNHDA and CDR2 is SQIVND (reference sequence). For the CDR3, the DNA is TGTGCCAGTAGGCAGGGGGCGGGCGAGCAGTACTTC. Its translation: CASRQGAGEQYF.

In this sample, this clone turned up a few times. V usage is TRBV3-1 (or the pseudogene TRBV3-2) and J usage is TRBJ1-5; the match to TRBD1 covers 7 bases. J gave up 3 bases and V 4 bases, and 6 bases lay outside the gene matches. CDR1 and CDR2 from the germline V gene are LGHDT and YNNKEL (reference sequence). The CDR3 is 15 residues long. DNA of the CDR3: TGTGCCAGCAGCCTGGCCGGGACAGACAATCAGCCCCAGCATTTT. It is translated as CASSLAGTDNQPQHF.

The chain recombines TRBV4-1 with TRBJ1-2, with 7 bases fitting TRBD1. The CDR3 is 14 residues long. V was clipped by 4 bases and J by 6 bases; unmatched bases: 8. CDR1 MGHRA and CDR2 YSYEKL come from the germline V gene. CDR3 sequence (DNA): TGCGCCAGCAGCCGCACTAACAGGGGCGATGGCTACACCTTC. This translates into CASSRTNRGDGYTF.

This chain uses TRBV19 with TRBJ1-1, with 7 bases fitting TRBD1. The CDR3 runs 14 residues. Trimming at V came to 7 bases and at J to 0 bases, leaving 5 bases not matched to a gene. The germline V gene has CDR1 LNHDA and CDR2 SQIVND (reference sequence). The DNA for the CDR3 is TGTGCCAGTATCCGGACAGGTATGAACACTGAAGCTTTCTTT. Translating gives CASIRTGMNTEAFF.

The gene calls are TRBV2 and TRBJ2-2; the match to TRBD1 covers 7 bases. J gave up 6 bases and V 5 bases, and 6 bases lay outside the gene matches. Germline V gene lookup returns CDR1 SNHLY and CDR2 FYNNEI. The CDR3 loop spans 14 amino acids. The CDR3 nucleotides are TGTGCCAGCAGTAGAGGACAGGCCCCCGGGGAGCTGTTTTTT. Amino acids: CASSRGQAPGELFF.

J is TRBJ1-1 and V is TRBV30, with no clear D. Trimming left V 3 bases short and J 3 bases short, with 11 bases between. Germline V CDR1 and CDR2: GTSNPN, SVGIG (reference sequence). CDR3 length: 13 residues. This chain's CDR3 is CAWSPQLDTEAFF. The CDR3 nucleotides read TGTGCCTGGAGCCCCCAACTGGACACTGAAGCTTTCTTT.

The chain joins TRBV2 to TRBJ1-4; D perhaps matches TRBD1 (5 bases). Germline V CDR1 and CDR2: SNHLY, FYNNEI. The CDR3 spans 14 residues. The V and J ends lost 4 bases and 1 base respectively, with 7 bases between them. DNA for the CDR3: TGTGCCAGCAGTGTAGGGGAAACTAATGAAAAACTGTTTTTT. It yields the protein CASSVGETNEKLFF.

The chain joins TRBV7-2 to TRBJ1-2; 7 bases map to TRBD1. Unmatched junction bases numbered 7, after V lost 4 bases and J lost 8 bases. The CDR3 covers 13 residues. Germline V gene lookup returns CDR1 SGHTA and CDR2 FQGNSA. For the CDR3, the DNA is TGTGCCAGCAGCTACCAGACAGGGAGCGGCTACACCTTC. It encodes CASSYQTGSGYTF.

This clone appeared once. The chain employs TRBV2 and TRBJ2-4; D not resolved. V gave up 7 bases and J gave up 8 bases, with 9 bases separating them. CDR3 length equals 11 residues. The germline CDR1 and CDR2 sequences are SNHLY and FYNNEI. Here the CDR3 reads CASTLQDIQYF. CDR3 bases: TGTGCCAGCACACTTCAAGACATTCAGTACTTC.

This clone came up a few times. The V and J genes are TRBV7-3 and TRBJ1-1; 8 nucleotides agree with TRBD1. Unmatched junction bases numbered 4, after V lost 3 bases and J lost 1 base. CDR1 is SGHTA, CDR2 FQGTGA, per germline. This CDR3 contains 15 residues. The CDR3 region is CASSFGGQGNTEAFF. Here the CDR3 DNA reads TGTGCCAGCAGCTTTGGAGGACAGGGGAACACTGAAGCTTTCTTT.

The chain combines TRBV4-1 with TRBJ2-2; TRBD1 is a possible D gene (6 bases). V lost 6 bases and J lost 1, with 18 bases in between. The V gene's germline CDR1 is MGHRA and CDR2 YSYEKL. The CDR3 contains 17 residues. The CDR3, as DNA: TGCGCCAGCAGAGAAGCGCACAGGGCCCTGAACACCGGGGAGCTGTTTTTT. This codes for CASREAHRALNTGELFF.

CDR3 residues: CASSGQVGNQPQHF. In DNA form, the CDR3 reads TGTGCCAGCAGCGGACAGGTTGGCAATCAGCCCCAGCATTTT. The chain combines TRBV7-3 with TRBJ1-5; TRBD1 aligns across 7 bases. Germline values: CDR1 SGHTA, CDR2 FQGTGA. J gave up 2 bases and V 5 bases, and 3 bases lay outside the gene matches. CDR3 length equals 14 residues.

The table lists this clone with a count of one. The gene calls are TRBV19 and TRBJ1-5; D is perhaps TRBD1 (6 bases). The germline V gene has CDR1 LNHDA and CDR2 SQIVND (reference sequence). CDR3 length: 16 amino acids. Trimming took 6 bases from V and 1 from J, leaving 16 bases between them. The CDR3: CASRGNPGVSNQPQHF. The CDR3 nucleotides are TGTGCCAGTAGGGGCAACCCAGGGGTAAGCAATCAGCCCCAGCATTTT.

This clone was seen only once. This chain links TRBV7-9 with TRBJ1-2, with D possibly matching TRBD1 (5 bases). CDR1 is SEHNR and CDR2 is FQNEAQ in the germline V gene (reference sequence). CDR3 size: 13 residues. V lost 1 base and J 5 bases, leaving 8 bases between the germline ends. CDR3 region: CASSLGGTYGYTF. DNA for the CDR3: TGTGCCAGCAGCTTAGGTGGGACTTATGGCTACACCTTC.

V is TRBV19 and J is TRBJ1-6; 7 bases are a match to TRBD1. The ends lost 7 bases at V and 10 bases at J; junction bases unmatched: 13. Germline assignment: CDR1 LNHDA and CDR2 SQIVND (reference sequence). The CDR3 sequence is 15 residues long. The CDR3, as DNA: TGTGCCAGTACCCGTGGGACAGCAGGGAGGTCACCCCTCCACTTT. Encoded protein: CASTRGTAGRSPLHF. Full variable domain (missing parts from reference TRBV19 and TRBJ1-6): DGGITQSPKYLFRKEGQNVTLSCEQNLNHDAMYWYRQDPGQGLRLIYYSQIVNDFQKGDIAEGYSVSREKKESFPLTVTSAQKNPTAFYLCASTRGTAGRSPLHFGNGTRLTVT.

The V call is TRBV6-5, the J call TRBJ1-2, with D unclear. Trimming removed 6 bases from V and 4 bases from J, with 12 bases in between. The germline V gene encodes CDR1 MNHEY and CDR2 SVGAGI. There are 13 residues in the CDR3. For the CDR3, the DNA is TGTGCCAGCAGACCCCCGGGGAGCTATGGCTACACCTTC. Translation: CASRPPGSYGYTF.

This chain connects TRBV18 to TRBJ1-4; no firm D call. Trimming took off 6 bases at V and 7 bases at J, with 27 bases between the two ends. The CDR3 has 18 residues. Germline V gene data show CDR1 as KGHSH and CDR2 as LQKENI. The CDR3 loop is CASSHSSAGLASGEKLFF. The CDR3 coding sequence is TGTGCCAGCTCCCATTCCTCGGCCGGTCTAGCCTCCGGTGAAAAACTGTTTTTT.

Points on this clone: Sequence at one end of the junction differs from germline and may be a read error. This sequence joins TRBV5-1 and TRBJ1-1; 7 positions agree with TRBD1. From germline, CDR1 is SGHRS and CDR2 YFSETQ. The CDR3 spans 17 residues. The CDR3 sequence is CASSLTGFTYGNAEAFF. The CDR3 nucleotides read TGCGCCAGCAGCCTGACAGGGTTTACTTACGGGAACGCTGAAGCTTTCTTT.

Remarks on this clone: The sample has other DNA sequences that encode this CDR3 too. The chain combines TRBV7-2 with TRBJ2-5; D call uncertain. From germline, CDR1 is SGHTA and CDR2 FQGNSA. The CDR3 sequence is 11 residues long. Trimming took off 5 bases at V and 5 bases at J, with 6 bases between the two ends. This chain's CDR3 is CASSPRETQYF. The CDR3 DNA reads as TGTGCCAGCAGCCCTCGGGAGACCCAGTACTTC.

V and J are TRBV3-1 (or the pseudogene TRBV3-2) and TRBJ1-4; tentative D call: TRBD1 (6 bases). This CDR3 region has 13 residues. V lost 3 bases, J lost 7 bases, and 9 bases lay in between. Germline CDR1 and CDR2: LGHDT and YNNKEL (reference sequence). The CDR3 DNA follows: TGTGCCAGCAGCCAGGGGGCTACTGAAAAACTGTTTTTT. This codes for CASSQGATEKLFF.

This clone was seen only a few times. This chain links TRBV9 with TRBJ1-1, with 8 bases fitting TRBD1. J gave up 8 bases and V 4 bases, and 7 bases lay outside the gene matches. Germline V gives CDR1 SGDLS, CDR2 YYNGEE. CDR3 size: 13 residues. The CDR3 sequence is CASSLSGGTEAFF. CDR3 sequence (DNA): TGTGCCAGCAGCCTCTCAGGGGGCACCGAAGCTTTCTTT.

The CDR3 sequence is CASSLISSAYEQYV. CDR3 nucleotide sequence: TGTGCCAGCAGCCTCATTAGTAGCGCCTACGAGCAGTACGTC. The J gene is TRBJ2-7, the V gene TRBV7-9; possible D gene TRBD2, 5 bases. Trimming pared 5 bases from V and 2 bases from J, leaving 13 bases between. Germline V gene lookup returns CDR1 SEHNR and CDR2 FQNEAQ (reference sequence). The CDR3 loop spans 14 amino acids.

The rearrangement uses TRBV5-1 and TRBJ2-7; D unresolved. The germline gives CDR1 SGHRS, CDR2 YFSETQ. This CDR3 contains 15 residues. The V gene lost 1 base and the J gene lost 2 bases, with 13 bases spanning the gap. CDR3 coding DNA: TGCGCCAGCAGCTTGAGCTTTCCTGGTCCCTACGAGCAGTACGTC. This codes for CASSLSFPGPYEQYV.

The chain links TRBV18 to TRBJ1-5; D unresolved. CDR3 length: 12 amino acids. Germline CDR1 is KGHSH and CDR2 is LQKENI. Trimming took off 3 bases at V and 11 bases at J, with 11 bases between the two ends. CDR3 sequence reads: CASSPGTAAQHF. The CDR3 coding sequence is TGTGCCAGCTCACCGGGTACAGCGGCCCAGCATTTT.

This clone was seen once. The chain joins TRBV4-1 to TRBJ2-1; D is unclear. The germline V gene has CDR1 MGHRA and CDR2 YSYEKL. V lost 1 base to trimming and J lost 5 bases, with 9 bases between them. The length of the CDR3 is 14 residues. The CDR3 loop is CASSQGANNNEQFF. The CDR3 DNA is TGCGCCAGCAGCCAAGGAGCGAATAACAATGAGCAGTTCTTC.

The chain links TRBV6-4 to TRBJ2-2, with 11 bases that match TRBD2. The germline V gene has CDR1 MRHNA and CDR2 SNTAGT. The CDR3 loop spans 18 amino acids. V trimming: 5 bases; J trimming: 1 base; junction bases outside the gene matches: 9. This CDR3 is CASSLLLGLAENTGELFF. CDR3 in DNA: TGTGCCAGCAGTCTACTACTGGGACTAGCGGAGAACACCGGGGAGCTGTTTTTT.

The chain has TRBV5-1 and TRBJ2-7; 7 positions agree with TRBD1. The CDR3 runs to 15 residues. Trimming at V came to 4 bases and at J to 4 bases, leaving 11 bases not matched to a gene. Germline CDR1 is SGHRS and CDR2 is YFSETQ. The CDR3 region has the DNA TGCGCCAGCAGCCTTGATACAGGGGACCGGTACGAGCAGTACGTC. It specifies CASSLDTGDRYEQYV.